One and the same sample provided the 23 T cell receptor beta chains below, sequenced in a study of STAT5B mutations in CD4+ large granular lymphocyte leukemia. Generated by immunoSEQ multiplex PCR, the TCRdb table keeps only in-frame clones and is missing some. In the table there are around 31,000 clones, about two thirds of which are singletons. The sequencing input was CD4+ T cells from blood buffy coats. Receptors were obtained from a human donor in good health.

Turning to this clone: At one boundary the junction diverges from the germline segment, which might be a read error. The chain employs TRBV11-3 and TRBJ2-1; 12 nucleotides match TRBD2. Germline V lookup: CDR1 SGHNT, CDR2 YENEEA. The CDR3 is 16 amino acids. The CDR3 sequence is CASSVDPSGRGNEQFF. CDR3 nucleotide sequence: TGTGCCAGCAGCGTAGACCCTAGCGGGAGGGGTAATGAGCAGTTCTTC.

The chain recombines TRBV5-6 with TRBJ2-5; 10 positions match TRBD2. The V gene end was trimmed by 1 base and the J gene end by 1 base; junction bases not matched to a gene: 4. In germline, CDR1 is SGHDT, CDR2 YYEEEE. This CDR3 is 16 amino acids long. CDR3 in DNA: TGTGCCAGCAGCTTGAGTCTAGCGGGGGTCCAAGAGACCCAGTACTTC. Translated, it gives CASSLSLAGVQETQYF.

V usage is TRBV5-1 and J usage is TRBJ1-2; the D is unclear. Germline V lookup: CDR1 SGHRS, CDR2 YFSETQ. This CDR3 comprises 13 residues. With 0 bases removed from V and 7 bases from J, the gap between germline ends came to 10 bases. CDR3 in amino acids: CASSLVGLSGYTF. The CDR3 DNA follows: TGCGCCAGCAGCTTGGTTGGGTTGAGTGGCTACACCTTC.

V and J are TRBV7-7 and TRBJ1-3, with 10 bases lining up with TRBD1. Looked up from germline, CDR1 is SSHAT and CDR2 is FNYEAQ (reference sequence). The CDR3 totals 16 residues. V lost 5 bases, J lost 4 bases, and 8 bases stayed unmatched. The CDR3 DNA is TGTGCCAGCAGCGCCCGACAGGGGGCGGCAGGAAACACCATATATTTT. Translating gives CASSARQGAAGNTIYF.

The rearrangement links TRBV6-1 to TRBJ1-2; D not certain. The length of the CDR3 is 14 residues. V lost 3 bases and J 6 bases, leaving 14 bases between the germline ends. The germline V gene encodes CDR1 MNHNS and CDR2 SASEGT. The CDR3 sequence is CASSDLRNLNGYTF. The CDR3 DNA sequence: TGTGCCAGCAGTGATCTTAGGAACCTGAATGGCTACACCTTC.

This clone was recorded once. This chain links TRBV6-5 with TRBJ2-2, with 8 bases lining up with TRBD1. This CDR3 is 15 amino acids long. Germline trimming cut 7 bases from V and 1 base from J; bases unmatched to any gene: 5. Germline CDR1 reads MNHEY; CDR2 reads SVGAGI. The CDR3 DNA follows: TGTGCCAGCACAAGGGGACAGGTGAACACCGGGGAGCTGTTTTTT. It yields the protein CASTRGQVNTGELFF.

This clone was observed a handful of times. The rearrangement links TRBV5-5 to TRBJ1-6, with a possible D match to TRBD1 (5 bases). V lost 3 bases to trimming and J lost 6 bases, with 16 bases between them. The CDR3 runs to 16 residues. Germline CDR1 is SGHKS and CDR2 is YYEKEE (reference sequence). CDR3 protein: CASSSSSRDRNSPLHF. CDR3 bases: TGTGCCAGCAGCTCTTCTTCCCGGGACCGTAATTCACCCCTCCACTTT.

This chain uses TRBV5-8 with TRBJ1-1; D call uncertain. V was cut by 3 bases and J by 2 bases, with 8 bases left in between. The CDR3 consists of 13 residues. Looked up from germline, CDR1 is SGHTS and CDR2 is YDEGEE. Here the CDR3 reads CASSYRANTEAFF. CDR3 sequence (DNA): TGTGCCAGCAGCTACCGGGCCAACACTGAAGCTTTCTTT.

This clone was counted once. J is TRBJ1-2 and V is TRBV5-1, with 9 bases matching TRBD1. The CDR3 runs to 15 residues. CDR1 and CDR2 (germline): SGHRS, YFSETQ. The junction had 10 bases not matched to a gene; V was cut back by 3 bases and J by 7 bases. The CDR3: CASSSLQGAPSGYTF. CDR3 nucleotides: TGCGCCAGCAGCTCCTTACAGGGGGCGCCGAGTGGCTACACCTTC.

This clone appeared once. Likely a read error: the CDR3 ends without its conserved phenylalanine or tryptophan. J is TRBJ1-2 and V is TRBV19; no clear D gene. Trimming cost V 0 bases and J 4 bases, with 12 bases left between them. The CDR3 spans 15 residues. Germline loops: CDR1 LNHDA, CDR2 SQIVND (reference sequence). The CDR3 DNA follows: TGTGCCAGTAGTATAGACCTCGCGAGAGGCTATGGCTACACCCTC. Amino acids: CASSIDLARGYGYTL.

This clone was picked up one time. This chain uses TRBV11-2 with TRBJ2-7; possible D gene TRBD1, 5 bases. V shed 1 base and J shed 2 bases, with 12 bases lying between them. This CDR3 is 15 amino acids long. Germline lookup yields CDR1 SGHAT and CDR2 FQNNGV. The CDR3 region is CASSLGAKGPYEQYV. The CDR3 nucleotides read TGTGCCAGCAGCTTAGGGGCCAAGGGGCCCTACGAGCAGTACGTC.

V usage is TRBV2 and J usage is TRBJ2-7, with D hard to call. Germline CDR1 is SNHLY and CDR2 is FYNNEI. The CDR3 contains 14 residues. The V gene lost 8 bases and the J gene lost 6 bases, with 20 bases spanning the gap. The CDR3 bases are TGTGCCAGCCTGAGGTTCAATATCAAGCTCGAGCAGTACTTC. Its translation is CASLRFNIKLEQYF.

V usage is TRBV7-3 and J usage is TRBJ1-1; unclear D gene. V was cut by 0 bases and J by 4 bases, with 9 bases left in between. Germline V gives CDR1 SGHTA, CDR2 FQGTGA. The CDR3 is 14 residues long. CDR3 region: CASSLTSRVTEAFF. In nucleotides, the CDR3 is TGTGCCAGCAGCTTAACGAGTCGAGTCACTGAAGCTTTCTTT.

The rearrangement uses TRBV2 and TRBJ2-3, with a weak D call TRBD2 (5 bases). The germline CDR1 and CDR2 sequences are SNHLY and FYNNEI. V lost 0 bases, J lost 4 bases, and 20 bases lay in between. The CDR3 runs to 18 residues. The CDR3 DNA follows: TGTGCCAGCAGTGAAGCGTTCGGGATTTATCATAACCCAGATACGCAGTATTTT. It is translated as CASSEAFGIYHNPDTQYF.

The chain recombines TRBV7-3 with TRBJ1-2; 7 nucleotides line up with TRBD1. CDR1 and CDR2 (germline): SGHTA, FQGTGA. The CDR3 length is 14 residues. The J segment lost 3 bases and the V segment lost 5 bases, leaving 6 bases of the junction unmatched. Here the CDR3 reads CASSPDRAHYGYTF. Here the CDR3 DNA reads TGTGCCAGCAGCCCCGACAGGGCCCACTATGGCTACACCTTC.

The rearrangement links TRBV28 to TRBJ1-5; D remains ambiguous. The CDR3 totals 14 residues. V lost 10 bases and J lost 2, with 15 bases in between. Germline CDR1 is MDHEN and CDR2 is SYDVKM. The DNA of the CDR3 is TGTGCCATGAATCGGGGAGGGCGCAATCAGCCCCAGCATTTT. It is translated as CAMNRGGRNQPQHF. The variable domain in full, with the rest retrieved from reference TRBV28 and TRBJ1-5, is DVKVTQSSRYLVKRTGEKVFLECVQDMDHENMFWYRQDPGLGLRLIYFSYDVKMKEKGDIPEGYSVSREKKERFSLILESASTNQTSMYLCAMNRGGRNQPQHFGDGTRLSIL.

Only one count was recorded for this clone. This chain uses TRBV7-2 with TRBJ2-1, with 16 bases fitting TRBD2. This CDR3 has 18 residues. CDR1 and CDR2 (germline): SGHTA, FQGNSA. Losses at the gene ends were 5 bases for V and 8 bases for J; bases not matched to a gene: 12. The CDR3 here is CASSPLPPGLAGGDEQFF. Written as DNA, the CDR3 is TGTGCCAGCAGCCCGCTGCCACCGGGACTAGCGGGAGGGGATGAGCAGTTCTTC.

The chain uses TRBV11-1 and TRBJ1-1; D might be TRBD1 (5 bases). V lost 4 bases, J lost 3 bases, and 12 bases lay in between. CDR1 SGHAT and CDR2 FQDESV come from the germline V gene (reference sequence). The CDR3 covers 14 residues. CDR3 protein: CASSSVTVDTEAFF. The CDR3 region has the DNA TGTGCCAGCAGCTCCGTGACAGTGGACACTGAAGCTTTCTTT.

The CDR3 DNA follows: TGTGCCAGCAGCTGGATCAGGCCCCCCTATGGCTACACCTTC. This translates into CASSWIRPPYGYTF. The genes are TRBV27 and TRBJ1-2; D remains ambiguous. The germline V gene encodes CDR1 MNHEY and CDR2 SMNVEV (reference sequence). V was shortened by 6 bases and J by 4 bases, with 15 bases between the two germline ends. The CDR3 loop spans 14 amino acids.

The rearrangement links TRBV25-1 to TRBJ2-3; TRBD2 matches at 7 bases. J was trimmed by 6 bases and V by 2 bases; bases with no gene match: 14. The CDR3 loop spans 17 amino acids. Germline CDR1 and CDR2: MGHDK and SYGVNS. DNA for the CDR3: TGTGCCAGCAGTGAAAGGTCGATAAGGGGAGGGGCCGATACGCAGTATTTT. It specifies CASSERSIRGGADTQYF.

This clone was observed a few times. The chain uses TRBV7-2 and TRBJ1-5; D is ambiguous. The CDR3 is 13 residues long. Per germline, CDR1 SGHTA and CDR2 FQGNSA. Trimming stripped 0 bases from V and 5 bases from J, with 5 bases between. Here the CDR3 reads CASSLAPDQPQHF. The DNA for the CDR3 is TGTGCCAGCAGCTTAGCCCCCGATCAGCCCCAGCATTTT. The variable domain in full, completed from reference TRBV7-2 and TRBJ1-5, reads GAGVSQSPSNKVTEKGKDVELRCDPISGHTALYWYRQSLGQGLEFLIYFQGNSAPDKSGLPSDRFSAERTGGSVSTLTIQRTQQEDSAVYLCASSLAPDQPQHFGDGTRLSIL.

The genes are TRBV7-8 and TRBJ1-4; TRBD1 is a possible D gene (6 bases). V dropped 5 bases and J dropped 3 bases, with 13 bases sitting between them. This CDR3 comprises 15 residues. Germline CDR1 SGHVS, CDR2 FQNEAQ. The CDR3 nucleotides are TGTGCCAGCAGCGTCCGCAGGGGCCCTAATGAAAAACTGTTTTTT. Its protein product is CASSVRRGPNEKLFF.

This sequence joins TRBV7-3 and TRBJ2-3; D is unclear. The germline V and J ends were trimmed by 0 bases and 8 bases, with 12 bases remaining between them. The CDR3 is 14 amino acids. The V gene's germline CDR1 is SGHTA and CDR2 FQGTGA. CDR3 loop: CASSLTALSRTQYF. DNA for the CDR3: TGTGCCAGCAGCTTAACGGCACTCAGTCGTACGCAGTATTTT.